The 29 T cell receptor beta chains given below trace back to one sample, sequenced in a study of identical twins. Each CDR3 protein is one row after TCRdb ran MiXCR on the 5' RACE reads. This repertoire shows 210,000 or so distinct CDR3 sequences, around a sixth found once; its top ten account for 40%. These same records also appear under a second study, on T cells expressing NK-cell markers.

Specimen: CD8+ T cells sorted from blood. Receptor source: a woman younger than 30 in good health.

The chain recombines TRBV15 with TRBJ2-3; no reliable D call. This CDR3 has 16 amino acids. Trimming cost V 2 bases and J 0 bases, with 12 bases left between them. CDR1 is LNHNV, CDR2 YYDKDF, per germline (reference sequence). The CDR3 region has the DNA TGTGCCACCAGCAGATCTAGGAGTCTCAGCACAGATACGCAGTATTTT. Protein: CATSRSRSLSTDTQYF.

This clonotype was seen a handful of times. This chain connects TRBV5-1 to TRBJ2-7; the match to TRBD1 covers 7 bases. CDR3 length: 13 residues. CDR1 and CDR2 from the germline V gene are SGHRS and YFSETQ. V was pared by 3 bases and J by 9 bases, with 9 bases of the junction left unmatched. CDR3 sequence (DNA): TGCGCCAGCAGCTCACCATACAGGGGTGGGCAGTACTTC. Residues: CASSSPYRGGQYF. The full variable domain, with the rest looked up from reference TRBV5-1 and TRBJ2-7, is KAGVTQTPRYLIKTRGQQVTLSCSPISGHRSVSWYQQTPGQGLQFLFEYFSETQRNKGNFPGRFSGRQFSNSRSEMNVSTLELGDSALYLCASSSPYRGGQYFGPGTRLTVT.

This clonotype was seen more than once but under ten times. This chain joins TRBV20-1 and TRBJ1-1, with D possibly being TRBD1 (6 bases). This CDR3 spans 15 amino acids. CDR1 is DFQATT, CDR2 SNEGSKA, per germline (reference sequence). The V end lost 6 bases, the J end lost 0 bases, and 17 bases lay between the germline ends. CDR3 region: CSAPALDRMNTEAFF. The CDR3 DNA follows: TGCAGTGCCCCCGCCCTAGACAGGATGAACACTGAAGCTTTCTTT.

There are a few counts of this clonotype. The chain joins TRBV19 to TRBJ1-1; 8 bases map to TRBD1. This CDR3 is built from 15 residues. The germline gives CDR1 LNHDA, CDR2 SQIVND (reference sequence). With 2 bases clipped from V and 2 bases from J, the junction kept 4 bases outside the gene matches. CDR3 coding DNA: TGTGCCAGTAGTATATCCGGGACAGGTAACACTGAAGCTTTCTTT. Translation: CASSISGTGNTEAFF.

This clonotype was counted only a few times. This chain links TRBV6-2 or TRBV6-3 with TRBJ2-7, with D unresolved. Trimming took 4 bases from V and 5 from J, leaving 12 bases between them. The length of the CDR3 is 13 residues. Germline V gene lookup returns CDR1 MNHEY and CDR2 SVGEGT. This chain's CDR3 is CASSLRTRDEQYF. CDR3 coding DNA: TGTGCCAGCAGTTTACGTACTCGGGACGAGCAGTACTTC.

This clonotype was picked up many times. The chain uses TRBV9 and TRBJ1-1, with D maybe TRBD1 (5 bases). Trimming took 5 bases from V and 0 from J, leaving 11 bases between them. This CDR3 is built from 14 residues. The germline CDR1 and CDR2 sequences are SGDLS and YYNGEE. CDR3 residues: CASSSGGMNTEAFF. The DNA for the CDR3 is TGTGCCAGCAGTTCGGGGGGGATGAACACTGAAGCTTTCTTT. The variable domain in full, completed from reference TRBV9 and TRBJ1-1, reads DSGVTQTPKHLITATGQRVTLRCSPRSGDLSVYWYQQSLDQGLQFLIQYYNGEERAKGNILERFSAQQFPDLHSELNLSSLELGDSALYFCASSSGGMNTEAFFGQGTRLTVV.

This clonotype occurred many times. The rearrangement uses TRBV4-3 and TRBJ2-7, with 12 nucleotides matching TRBD2. CDR1 and CDR2 (germline): LGHNA, YSLEER. This CDR3 contains 15 residues. J was trimmed by 4 bases and V by 0 bases; bases with no gene match: 1. Written as DNA, the CDR3 is TGCGCCAGCAGCCAAGATCTAGCGGGAGGGTACGAGCAGTACTTC. This sequence encodes CASSQDLAGGYEQYF.

This clonotype was seen a handful of times. The chain recombines TRBV12-3 or TRBV12-4 with TRBJ1-1, with a tentative D call TRBD1 (6 bases). The CDR3 is 14 residues long. Trimming stripped 3 bases from V and 1 base from J, with 9 bases between. CDR3 coding DNA: TGTGCCAGCAGTTTGGGGGCGGGGAACACTGAAGCTTTCTTT. The encoded protein is CASSLGAGNTEAFF.

This chain connects TRBV14 to TRBJ2-2; possibly TRBD1 for D (6 bases). CDR3 length: 18 residues. Germline V lookup: CDR1 SGHDN, CDR2 FVKESK. V gave up 3 bases and J gave up 0 bases, with 17 bases separating them. This CDR3 reads CASSHEQGFFANTGELFF. CDR3 bases: TGTGCCAGCAGCCACGAGCAGGGGTTCTTCGCGAACACCGGGGAGCTGTTTTTT.

This clonotype was counted many times. This chain uses TRBV7-8 with TRBJ2-3; TRBD2 matches at 9 bases. The CDR3 is 15 amino acids. The junction had 2 bases not matched to a gene; V was cut back by 0 bases and J by 4 bases. Looked up from germline, CDR1 is SGHVS and CDR2 is FQNEAQ. CDR3 nucleotides: TGTGCCAGCAGCTTAGCAGTAGCGGGGGCAGATACGCAGTATTTT. Its protein is CASSLAVAGADTQYF.

This chain uses TRBV6-1 with TRBJ2-1, with 10 bases lining up with TRBD2. The CDR3 has 19 amino acids. Trimming cost V 6 bases and J 6 bases; bases outside gene matches: 20. Per the germline V gene, CDR1 is MNHNS and CDR2 is SASEGT. The CDR3 sequence: CASRPEPGLATEVLNEQFF. The CDR3, as DNA: TGTGCCAGCAGGCCAGAGCCGGGACTAGCGACCGAAGTCCTCAATGAGCAGTTCTTC.

This clonotype occurred a few times. The chain carries TRBV6-1 and TRBJ2-3, with 7 bases that match TRBD2. CDR1 and CDR2 (germline): MNHNS, SASEGT. V lost 3 bases to trimming and J lost 0 bases; unmatched junction nucleotides: 3. CDR3 length: 15 residues. The CDR3 nucleotides are TGTGCCAGCAGTGAGCGGGGGTCTAGCACAGATACGCAGTATTTT. Amino acid sequence: CASSERGSSTDTQYF.

The chain is built from TRBV12-3 or TRBV12-4 and TRBJ2-1, with D possibly TRBD2 on 6 matching bases. V gave up 3 bases and J gave up 8 bases, with 14 bases separating them. The CDR3 sequence is 14 residues long. The CDR3 spells CASSLAGTVYEQFF. In nucleotides, the CDR3 is TGTGCCAGCAGTTTGGCGGGAACGGTTTATGAGCAGTTCTTC.

This clonotype was observed a handful of times. The V gene is TRBV7-8, the J gene TRBJ2-2; either TRBD1 or TRBD2 may supply D (6 bases each). V gave up 5 bases and J gave up 6 bases, with 10 bases separating them. The CDR3 has 13 residues. From germline, CDR1 is SGHVS and CDR2 FQNEAQ. The CDR3 bases are TGTGCCAGCAGCCCCGGGGGCCCCGGGGAGCTGTTTTTT. It yields the protein CASSPGGPGELFF.

At least ten counts were recorded for this clonotype. CDR3 sequence reads: CASSQGPYEQYF. CDR3 DNA sequence: TGTGCCAGCAGCCAAGGGCCCTACGAGCAGTACTTC. The gene calls are TRBV7-9 and TRBJ2-7; no reliable D call. The germline CDR1 and CDR2 sequences are SEHNR and FQNEAQ (reference sequence). The CDR3 has 12 amino acids. Trimming left V 5 bases short and J 2 bases short, with 7 bases between.

V gene TRBV6-2 or TRBV6-3 combines with J gene TRBJ2-1; no firm D call. Germline lookup yields CDR1 MNHEY and CDR2 SVGEGT. This CDR3 comprises 16 residues. Between the trimmed V and J ends, which lost 2 bases and 4 bases, there was a span of 15 bases. CDR3 in DNA: TGTGCCAGCAGTTACCATCAGCTGGAGCTTTACAATGAGCAGTTCTTC. Its protein is CASSYHQLELYNEQFF.

In its sample, this clonotype was seen many times. V and J are TRBV29-1 and TRBJ1-1; D not certain. The germline V and J ends were trimmed by 3 bases and 2 bases, with 4 bases remaining between them. This CDR3 is built from 11 residues. Germline V gene lookup returns CDR1 SQVTM and CDR2 ANQGSEA. CDR3 protein: CSVELNTEAFF. Written as DNA, the CDR3 is TGCAGCGTTGAGTTAAACACTGAAGCTTTCTTT.

The chain joins TRBV11-2 to TRBJ1-6; a possible D gene is TRBD1 (5 bases). Germline CDR1 and CDR2: SGHAT and FQNNGV. CDR3 length: 11 residues. Trimming removed 5 bases at V and 12 bases at J, with 8 bases between. CDR3 bases: TGTGCCAGCAGCCGGGGGGAACCCCTCCACTTT. This codes for CASSRGEPLHF.

The rearrangement links TRBV5-1 to TRBJ2-2; D is ambiguous. CDR1 and CDR2 (germline): SGHRS, YFSETQ. Trimming shortened V by 4 bases and J by 6 bases, and 10 bases separated the two germline ends. CDR3 length: 13 residues. The CDR3 reads CASSLVSPGELFF. CDR3 coding DNA: TGCGCCAGCAGCCTGGTCAGCCCCGGGGAGCTGTTTTTT. Using reference TRBV5-1 and TRBJ2-2 for the parts outside the CDR3, the full variable domain is KAGVTQTPRYLIKTRGQQVTLSCSPISGHRSVSWYQQTPGQGLQFLFEYFSETQRNKGNFPGRFSGRQFSNSRSEMNVSTLELGDSALYLCASSLVSPGELFFGEGSRLTVL.

Comment on this clonotype: A read error may account for a junction end that differs from germline. The chain carries TRBV10-3 and TRBJ1-1, with D maybe TRBD1 (5 bases). Germline V CDR1 and CDR2: ENHRY, SYGVKD. The CDR3 covers 16 residues. The chain's CDR3 is CAISEPGTYLNTEAFF. CDR3 in DNA: TGTGCCATAAGTGAACCAGGGACTTATCTGAACACTGAAGCTTTCTTT.

The rearrangement joins TRBV9 to TRBJ2-7, with 7 bases identical to TRBD2. CDR1 is SGDLS, CDR2 YYNGEE, per germline. V trimming: 3 bases; J trimming: 0 bases; junction bases outside the gene matches: 9. The CDR3 is 16 amino acids. The CDR3 spells CASSDGDYRSSYEQYF. Written as DNA, the CDR3 is TGTGCCAGCAGCGACGGGGACTACAGGAGCTCCTACGAGCAGTACTTC.

The chain joins TRBV27 to TRBJ2-2; tentatively, D is TRBD2 (5 bases). Looked up from germline, CDR1 is MNHEY and CDR2 is SMNVEV (reference sequence). The V gene lost 5 bases and the J gene lost 8 bases, with 12 bases spanning the gap. This CDR3 contains 13 residues. The CDR3 coding sequence is TGTGCCAGCAGTGTCTCCGGGGAAGGGGAGCTGTTTTTT. Protein sequence: CASSVSGEGELFF.

This chain links TRBV25-1 with TRBJ2-1; D gene unclear. The germline V gene encodes CDR1 MGHDK and CDR2 SYGVNS. V gave up 1 base and J gave up 12 bases, with 7 bases separating them. The CDR3 contains 11 residues. The CDR3: CASSESLGQFF. CDR3 nucleotide sequence: TGTGCCAGCAGTGAATCGCTCGGGCAGTTCTTC.

CDR3 in amino acids: CASSLVGWSRIEQYF. In DNA, the CDR3 is TGCGCCAGCAGCTTGGTCGGTTGGTCCCGGATCGAGCAGTACTTC. The chain employs TRBV5-1 and TRBJ2-7; D unclear. The CDR3 covers 15 residues. The V end was cut by 0 bases, the J end by 6 bases, with 16 bases between. CDR1 and CDR2 (germline): SGHRS, YFSETQ.

This chain uses TRBV6-5 with TRBJ2-7, with TRBD2 identical over 8 bases. Germline CDR1 is MNHEY and CDR2 is SVGAGI. The CDR3 length is 15 residues. With 0 bases clipped from V and 4 bases from J, the junction kept 5 bases outside the gene matches. CDR3 protein: CASSYSRASGYEQYF. CDR3 DNA: TGTGCCAGCAGTTACTCACGGGCTAGCGGGTACGAGCAGTACTTC.

The genes are TRBV27 and TRBJ2-1; D might be TRBD1 (6 bases). V was pared by 5 bases and J by 6 bases, with 20 bases between. The germline gives CDR1 MNHEY, CDR2 SMNVEV (reference sequence). This CDR3 comprises 16 residues. CDR3 bases: TGTGCCAGCAGTCATTGGACGGTGGGGGCTTCCAATGAGCAGTTCTTC. Amino acids: CASSHWTVGASNEQFF.

This clonotype was observed a single time. The V and J genes are TRBV7-6 and TRBJ2-1; 9 bases align to TRBD1. V gave up 1 base and J gave up 0 bases; unmatched junction bases: 13. The germline CDR1 and CDR2 sequences are SGHVS and FNYEAQ. This CDR3 has 20 residues. The CDR3 DNA reads as TGTGCCAGCAGCTTAGTGGAGGACAGGGGACCGGGGAACTCCTACAATGAGCAGTTCTTC. This translates into CASSLVEDRGPGNSYNEQFF.

This chain connects TRBV7-9 to TRBJ1-4; D remains ambiguous. V was trimmed by 2 bases and J by 7 bases, leaving 11 bases between them. The CDR3 spans 14 residues. Germline V gives CDR1 SEHNR, CDR2 FQNEAQ (reference sequence). Here the CDR3 DNA reads TGTGCCAGCAGCTTAATAGAACTGAGTGAAAAACTGTTTTTT. This gives the protein CASSLIELSEKLFF.

This clonotype has just a few counts. The chain employs TRBV12-3 or TRBV12-4 and TRBJ2-5; D may be TRBD1 (6 bases). The CDR3 is 13 residues long. Trimming left V 8 bases short and J 5 bases short, with 15 bases between. In nucleotides, the CDR3 is TGTGCCAGCCGGGGCCAGGGGTTGGAGACCCAGTACTTC. Translation: CASRGQGLETQYF.